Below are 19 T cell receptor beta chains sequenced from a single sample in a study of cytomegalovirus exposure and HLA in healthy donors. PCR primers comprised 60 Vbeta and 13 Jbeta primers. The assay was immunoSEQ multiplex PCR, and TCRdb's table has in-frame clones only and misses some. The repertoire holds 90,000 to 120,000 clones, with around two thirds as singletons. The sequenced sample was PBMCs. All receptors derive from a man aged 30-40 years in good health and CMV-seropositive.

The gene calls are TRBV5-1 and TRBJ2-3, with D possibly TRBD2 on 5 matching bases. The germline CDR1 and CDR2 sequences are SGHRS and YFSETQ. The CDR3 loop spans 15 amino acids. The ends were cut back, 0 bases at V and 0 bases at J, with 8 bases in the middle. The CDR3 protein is CASSLERTSTDTQYF. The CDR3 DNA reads TGCGCCAGCAGCTTGGAAAGGACTAGCACAGATACGCAGTATTTT.

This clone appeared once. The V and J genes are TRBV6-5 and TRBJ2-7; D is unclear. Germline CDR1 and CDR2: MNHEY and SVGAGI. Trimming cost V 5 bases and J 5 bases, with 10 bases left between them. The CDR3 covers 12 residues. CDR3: CASSRVANEQYF. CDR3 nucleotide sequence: TGTGCCAGCAGTCGAGTCGCCAACGAGCAGTACTTC.

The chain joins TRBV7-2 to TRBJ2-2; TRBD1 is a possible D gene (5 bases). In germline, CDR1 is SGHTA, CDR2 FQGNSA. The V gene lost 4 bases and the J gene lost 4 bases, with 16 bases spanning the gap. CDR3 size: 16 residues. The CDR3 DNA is TGTGCCAGCAGCTACCCCCTGGCAGGGCTCACCGGGGAGCTGTTTTTT. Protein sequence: CASSYPLAGLTGELFF.

The CDR3 region is CASSTAGGTDTQYF. In DNA, the CDR3 is TGTGCCAGCAGCACAGCGGGGGGCACAGATACGCAGTATTTT. J is TRBJ2-3 and V is TRBV9; 8 bases are a match to TRBD2. The CDR3 totals 14 residues. CDR1 is SGDLS and CDR2 is YYNGEE in the germline V gene. V was clipped by 4 bases and J by 1 base; unmatched bases: 2.

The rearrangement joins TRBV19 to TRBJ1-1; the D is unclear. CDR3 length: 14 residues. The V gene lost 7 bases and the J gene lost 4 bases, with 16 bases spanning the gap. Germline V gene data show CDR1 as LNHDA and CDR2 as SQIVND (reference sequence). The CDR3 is CASTPNLGGTEAFF. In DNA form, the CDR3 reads TGTGCCAGTACTCCCAACCTAGGCGGCACTGAAGCTTTCTTT.

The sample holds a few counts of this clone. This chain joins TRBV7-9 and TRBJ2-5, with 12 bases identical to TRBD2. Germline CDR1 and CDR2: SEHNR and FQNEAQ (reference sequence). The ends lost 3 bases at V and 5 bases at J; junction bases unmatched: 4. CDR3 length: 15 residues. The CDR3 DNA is TGTGCCAGCAGCTTGCCTAGCGGGGGGGTTGAGACCCAGTACTTC. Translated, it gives CASSLPSGGVETQYF.

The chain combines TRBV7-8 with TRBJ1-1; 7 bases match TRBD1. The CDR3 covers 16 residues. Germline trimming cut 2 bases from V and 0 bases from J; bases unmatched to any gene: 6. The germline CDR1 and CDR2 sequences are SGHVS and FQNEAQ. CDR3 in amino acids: CASSLRPGQMNTEAFF. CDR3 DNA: TGTGCCAGCAGCTTAAGACCGGGACAGATGAACACTGAAGCTTTCTTT.

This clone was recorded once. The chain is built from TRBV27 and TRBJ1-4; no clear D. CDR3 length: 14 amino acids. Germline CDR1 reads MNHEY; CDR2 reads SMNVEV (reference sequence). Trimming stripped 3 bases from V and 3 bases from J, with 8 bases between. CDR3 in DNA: TGTGCCAGCAGTTTTTGGGGAGCTAATGAAAAACTGTTTTTT. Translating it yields CASSFWGANEKLFF. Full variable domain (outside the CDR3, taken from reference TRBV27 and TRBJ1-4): EAQVTQNPRYLITVTGKKLTVTCSQNMNHEYMSWYRQDPGLGLRQIYYSMNVEVTDKGDVPEGYKVSRKEKRNFPLILESPSPNQTSLYFCASSFWGANEKLFFGSGTQLSVL.

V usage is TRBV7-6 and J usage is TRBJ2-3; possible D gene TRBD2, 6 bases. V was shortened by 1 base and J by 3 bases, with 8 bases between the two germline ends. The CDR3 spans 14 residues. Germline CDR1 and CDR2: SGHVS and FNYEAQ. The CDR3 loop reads CASSLGGVTDTQYF. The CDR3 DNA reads TGTGCCAGCAGCTTAGGGGGGGTGACAGATACGCAGTATTTT.

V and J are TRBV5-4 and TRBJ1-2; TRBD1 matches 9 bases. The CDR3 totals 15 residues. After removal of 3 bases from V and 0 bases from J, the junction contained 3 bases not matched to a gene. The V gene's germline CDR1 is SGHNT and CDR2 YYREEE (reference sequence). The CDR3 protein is CASSSRQGANYGYTF. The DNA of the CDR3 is TGTGCCAGCAGCTCGCGACAGGGGGCTAACTATGGCTACACCTTC. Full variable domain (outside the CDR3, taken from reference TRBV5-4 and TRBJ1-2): ETGVTQSPTHLIKTRGQQVTLRCSSQSGHNTVSWYQQALGQGPQFIFQYYREEENGRGNFPPRFSGLQFPNYSSELNVNALELDDSALYLCASSSRQGANYGYTFGSGTRLTVV.

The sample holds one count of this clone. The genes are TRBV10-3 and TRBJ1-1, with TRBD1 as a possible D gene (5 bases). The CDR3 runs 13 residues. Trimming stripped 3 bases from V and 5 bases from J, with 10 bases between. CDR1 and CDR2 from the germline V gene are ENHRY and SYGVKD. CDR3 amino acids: CAISDRDWTEAFF. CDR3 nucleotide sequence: TGTGCCATCAGTGACAGGGATTGGACTGAAGCTTTCTTT.

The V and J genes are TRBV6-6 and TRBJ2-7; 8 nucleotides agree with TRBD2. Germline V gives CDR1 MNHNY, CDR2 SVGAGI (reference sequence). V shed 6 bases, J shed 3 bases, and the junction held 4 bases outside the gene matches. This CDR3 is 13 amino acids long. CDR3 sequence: CASSERGGYEQYF. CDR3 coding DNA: TGTGCCAGCAGCGAACGGGGGGGCTACGAGCAGTACTTC.

Written as DNA, the CDR3 is TGTGCCTGGAGTGTACTTCGAGAGCGCTACGAGCAGTACTTC. Translating it yields CAWSVLRERYEQYF. The rearrangement uses TRBV30 and TRBJ2-7; D gene ambiguous. The CDR3 contains 14 residues. Trimming pared 0 bases from V and 3 bases from J, leaving 12 bases between. The germline V gene encodes CDR1 GTSNPN and CDR2 SVGIG (reference sequence).

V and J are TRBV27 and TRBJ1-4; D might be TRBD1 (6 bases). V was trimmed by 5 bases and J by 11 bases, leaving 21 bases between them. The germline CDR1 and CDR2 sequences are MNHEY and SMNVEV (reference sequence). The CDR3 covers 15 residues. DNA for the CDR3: TGTGCCAGCAGTGCACGACAGGCGTCGGTGGGGAAACTGTTTTTT. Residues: CASSARQASVGKLFF.

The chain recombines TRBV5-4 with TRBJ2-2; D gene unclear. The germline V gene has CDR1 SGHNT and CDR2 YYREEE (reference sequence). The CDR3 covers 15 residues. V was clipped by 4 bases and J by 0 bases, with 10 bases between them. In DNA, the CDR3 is TGTGCCAGCAGCGGGCAGATATCGAACACCGGGGAGCTGTTTTTT. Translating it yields CASSGQISNTGELFF.

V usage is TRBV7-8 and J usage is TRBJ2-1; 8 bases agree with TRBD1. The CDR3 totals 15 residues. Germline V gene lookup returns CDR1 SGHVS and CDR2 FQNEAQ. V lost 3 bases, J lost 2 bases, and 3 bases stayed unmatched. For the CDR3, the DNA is TGTGCCAGCAGCTTTAACAGGGGGACCTACAATGAGCAGTTCTTC. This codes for CASSFNRGTYNEQFF.

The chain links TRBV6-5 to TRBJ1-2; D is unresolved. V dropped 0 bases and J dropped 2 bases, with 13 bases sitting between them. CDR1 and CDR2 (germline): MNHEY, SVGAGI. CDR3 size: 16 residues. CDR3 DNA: TGTGCCAGCAGTTACTCAATCGGGAACCTCAACTATGGCTACACCTTC. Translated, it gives CASSYSIGNLNYGYTF.

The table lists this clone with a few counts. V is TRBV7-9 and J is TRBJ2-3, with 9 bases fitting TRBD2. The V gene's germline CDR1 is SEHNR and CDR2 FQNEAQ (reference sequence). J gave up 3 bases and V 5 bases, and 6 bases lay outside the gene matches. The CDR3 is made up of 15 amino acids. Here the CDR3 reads CASSPPGLATDTQYF. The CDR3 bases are TGTGCCAGCAGCCCCCCGGGACTAGCTACAGATACGCAGTATTTT.

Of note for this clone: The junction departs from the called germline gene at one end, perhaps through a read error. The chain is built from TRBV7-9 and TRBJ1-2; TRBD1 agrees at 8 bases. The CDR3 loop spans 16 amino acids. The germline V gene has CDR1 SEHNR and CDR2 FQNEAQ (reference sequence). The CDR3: CSSSLISGGAYYGYTF. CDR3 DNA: TGTTCCAGCAGCTTAATTTCAGGGGGCGCATACTATGGCTACACCTTC.